This T cell receptor beta chain was recorded in a study of T cells in Graves' hyperthyroidism and ophthalmopathy. Study as a whole: Sampling of peripheral blood happened at initial diagnosis, prior to any treatment.

Germline V CDR1 and CDR2: SGHTA, FQGNSA. Losses at the gene ends were 5 bases for V and 5 bases for J; bases not matched to a gene: 6. There are 15 residues in the CDR3. TCR beta CDR3 regions were amplified from RNA transcripts. An initial round of RT-PCR targeting the TCR CDR3 relied on the HTBI primer set. TCRdb processed the multiplex PCR reads anew with MiXCR; each CDR3 protein has one entry. The table lists about 530,000 distinct CDR3 sequences, roughly 17% of them singletons. Overall study results and limits: Blood held most thyroid clonotypes expanded above 0.001 frequency. Model predictions of ophthalmopathy came a median approximately 6.2 months before onset.

PBMCs were sourced from roughly 10 ml fresh peripheral blood. This clonotype was seen more than once but under ten times. The antigen is not known. This chain links TRBV7-2 with TRBJ2-5; 12 nucleotides line up with TRBD2. The source of this sequence is a woman younger than 35 with Graves' ophthalmopathy. The sample taken for sequencing was blood. As DNA, the CDR3 is TGTGCCAGCAGCAAAACTAGCGGGAGGTTGGAGACCCAGTACTTC. It is translated as CASSKTSGRLETQYF.